The clone carrying this TCR beta chain was observed a few times. This record comes from a study of blood T cell repertoires in COVID-19. Germline assignment: CDR1 MNHNS and CDR2 SASEGT. Trimming stripped 3 bases from V and 12 bases from J, with 3 bases between. The CDR3 runs 10 residues. Sequencing used immunoSEQ multiplex PCR; TCRdb keeps in-frame clones, though not all of them. The table shows about 100,000 clones, with 70% to 80% occurring only once. Material for sequencing was peripheral blood. The genes are TRBV6-1 and TRBJ1-6, with D hard to call. This receptor was identified in a man between 65 and 85 years old with active or convalescent COVID-19. CDR3 loop: CASSERPLHF. As DNA, the CDR3 is TGTGCCAGCAGTGAGAGACCCCTCCACTTT.